The T cell receptor beta chain described here comes from a study of blood T cell repertoires in COVID-19 (dated by TCRdb to 2019 to 2021). Background on the whole study: For ImmuneRACE Cohort 3, a participant was defined as recovered based on two consecutive negative NP/OP PCR tests, clearance by a healthcare professional, or resolution of symptoms. The repertoires were made available in a free public database intended to serve as a resource for research on the immune response to SARS-CoV-2. The dataset comprised deeply sampled blood TCRbeta repertoires from subjects exposed to, actively infected with, or recovered from COVID-19. Where HLA class I and class II types were available, the types were taken from metadata supplied by the sample provider, not from assay-based typing. Samples from collaborators originated in the United States, Italy and Spain and spanned both the acute and convalescent phases of COVID-19. Samples came from the ongoing ImmuneRACE study (first 160 participants) plus 1,254 subjects from 6 global collaborators. The sample metadata nearly always contained a de-identified subject ID, COVID-19 status, age in years and sex. The prospective study material was composed of cDNA or gDNA derived from T cells, B-cell-depleted T cells, or PBMCs.

Summary of the overall study and its limitations: How much clinical and demographic metadata was included differed by source and by participant, and the metadata was provided uncurated.

The immunoSEQ Assay, a bias-controlled multiplex PCR, was used to amplify TCRbeta CDR3 regions from genomic DNA. The authors processed their data as follows. The number of nucleated cells in each sample was estimated from the amplification of reference gene primers within the assay. To quantify the absolute abundance of each unique TCRbeta CDR3 rearrangement, sequence reads were collapsed and filtered. For each sample, productive Simpson clonality was calculated as the square root of Simpson's diversity index over productive rearrangements. TCRdb's version of the immuneACCESS table is confined to in-frame rearrangements and falls short of the full clone set. An unresolved V gene accounts for under half of the shortfall where checked; the remainder is of unknown origin. V and J calls and clone size follow that table, whereas D and trimming were derived from the DNA. A total of some 300,000 clones appear in this sample, more than 75% of them only once. The leading ten clones occupy 2% to 2.5% of the sample.

Participants in the prospective study were enrolled through a virtual design, were aged roughly 18 to 95 years, and lived in approximately 25 United States geographic areas. In the prospective study, cohorts were assigned on the basis of participant-reported clinical history obtained from a screening survey and a study questionnaire. Each participant in the prospective study had whole blood, serum and a nasopharyngeal or oropharyngeal swab collected by mobile phlebotomists. Additional blood draws and questionnaires over an approximately 2-month period could optionally be provided by prospective study participants. Before DNA extraction, blood samples from the prospective study were shipped at room temperature or frozen. Comments on this clone: Its antigen remains unidentified. There are no base qualities to consult, and no much larger clone falls within one base.

The sample consisted of PBMCs or T cells enriched from blood (not recorded which). This TCR came from a woman aged 55-69 years in a cohort exposed to, infected with or recovered from COVID-19 (not recorded which).

The CDR3 amino acid sequence is: CASSLESPHYIYF. The nucleotide sequence reads as follows: TGCGCCAGCAGCTTGGAATCCCCGCACTATATTTACTTC. The rearranged segments are TRBV5-1 and TRBJ2-5; the D gene lacks a confident call. CDR1 and CDR2 are drawn from the germline V gene: SGHRS, YFSETQ. The germline ends are 17 bases apart after V is trimmed by 0 bases and J by 14 bases. Inclusive of the bounding cysteine and phenylalanine, the CDR3 is 13 residues long. Only the CDR3 DNA stays, 39 bases, in frame from base 1.